This TCR beta chain appears in the sequencing data of a study of tumor-infiltrating lymphocytes in primary liver carcinoma. About the study: The patients included men and women who were aged 30 to 69 years.

Making TCR beta cDNA involved approximately 0.5 ug total RNA and a constant-region primer. For TCR beta, libraries were produced by three nested multiplex PCR rounds using slightly modified ARM-PCR. TCRdb recomputed calls from the multiplex PCR reads with MiXCR, one row per CDR3 protein. The table shows about 300,000 distinct CDR3 sequences, with about 62% occurring only once. Study-level results: Pairs comparing tumor with adjacent tissue or blood overlapped less than pairs drawn from tumor regions. Bulk, unsorted sampling meant CD4+ and CD8+ repertoires went uncompared.

A remark on this clonotype: Its antigen is unidentified. Just one base apart from a much larger clone, this may be a read error.

Unsorted whole blood supplied the RNA, and germline DNA was extracted too. It was before surgery that around 4.3 milliliters of peripheral blood were collected. The specimen was peripheral blood. This TCR came from a man aged 35-49 years with primary liver carcinoma and hepatitis B virus infection.

CDR3 region: CASSYLAGRRYF. CDR3 sequence (DNA): TGTGCCAGCAGTTACTTAGCGGGAAGGCGGTATTTT. The rearrangement links TRBV6-2 or TRBV6-3 to TRBJ2-3; 8 nucleotides align to TRBD2. CDR1 is MNHEY and CDR2 is SVGEGT in the germline V gene. With 1 base clipped from V and 14 bases from J, the junction kept 5 bases outside the gene matches. The length of the CDR3 is 12 residues.